One sample yielded the 13 T cell receptor beta chains listed below, sequenced in a study of T cells in women clearing cervical HPV infection. Libraries were prepared by immunoSEQ multiplex PCR; TCRdb keeps only in-frame clonotypes and omits some of them. The sample data list 25,000 to 30,000 clones. The sequenced sample consisted of blood buffy coat. Receptor source: a woman aged 18 to 75 with a cervical HPV16 infection that either progressed to CIN3+ or cleared (not recorded which).

Regarding this clone: The missing CDR3 end, 3 residues past where the read stops, is filled in from the germline J gene. V usage is TRBV4-2 and J usage is TRBJ2-1, with 10 bases identical to TRBD1. The CDR3 contains 20 residues. The germline V gene encodes CDR1 LGHNA and CDR2 YNFKEQ. The V segment lost 0 bases and the J segment 7 bases; nucleotides outside the gene matches: 18. CDR3 sequence: CASSQDRDRGKLGVLNEQFF. The part of the CDR3 DNA that was read is TGTGCCAGCAGCCAAGACCGGGACAGGGGAAAGCTAGGGGTCTTAAATGAG.

In the case of this clone: The read comes to an end 3 residues before the CDR3 does, leaving the germline J gene to fill in the end. The chain is built from TRBV5-1 and TRBJ2-5; the D gene is possibly TRBD1 (5 bases). CDR1 and CDR2 from the germline V gene are SGHRS and YFSETQ. Trimming left V 7 bases short and J 3 bases short, with 13 bases between. The CDR3 is 13 amino acids. CDR3 sequence reads: CASHRPGKETQYF. The CDR3 DNA, read in part, is TGCGCCAGCCATAGGCCAGGGAAAGAGACC. Looking up the rest from reference TRBV5-1 and TRBJ2-5 gives the full variable domain: KAGVTQTPRYLIKTRGQQVTLSCSPISGHRSVSWYQQTPGQGLQFLFEYFSETQRNKGNFPGRFSGRQFSNSRSEMNVSTLELGDSALYLCASHRPGKETQYFGPGTRLLVL.

Comments on this clone: Read sequence stops 3 residues before the CDR3 end, and the germline J gene provides the missing end. The chain uses TRBV12-3 or TRBV12-4 and TRBJ2-3; 13 nucleotides match TRBD2. The CDR3 length is 15 residues. CDR3 loop: CASSLTSGRGETQYF. The part of the CDR3 DNA that was read is TGTGCCAGCAGTTTAACTAGCGGGAGGGGGGAGACG.

Regarding this clone: The read ends 3 residues before the CDR3 terminus; that terminus is restored from the germline J gene. J is TRBJ1-2 and V is TRBV2; weak D call: TRBD1 (6 bases). Germline-derived CDR1 and CDR2 are SNHLY and FYNNEI. V dropped 8 bases and J dropped 2 bases, with 12 bases sitting between them. The CDR3 consists of 13 residues. CDR3 DNA, as far as it was read: TGTGCCAGCGAGACAGGAGAAAACTATGGC. Its protein is CASETGENYG. The full CDR3 protein reads CASETGENYGYTF. Using reference TRBV2 and TRBJ1-2 for the parts outside the CDR3, the full variable domain is EPEVTQTPSHQVTQMGQEVILRCVPISNHLYFYWYRQILGQKVEFLVSFYNNEISEKSEIFDDQFSVERPDGSNFTLKIRSTKLEDSAMYFCASETGENYGYTFGSGTRLTVV.

As to this clone: The read ends 3 residues early relative to the CDR3; the germline J gene fills the gap. V is TRBV5-1 and J is TRBJ1-6; 7 nucleotides match TRBD1. Unmatched junction bases numbered 3, after V lost 0 bases and J lost 9 bases. Germline lookup yields CDR1 SGHRS and CDR2 YFSETQ. The CDR3 has 14 residues. Incomplete CDR3 DNA: TGCGCCAGCAGCTTGGAGGGGGCGGGTTCACCC. Its protein product is CASSLEGAGSP. The CDR3, in full, reads CASSLEGAGSPLHF.

CDR3 region: CASSKQGSGANVLTF. Partial CDR3 DNA: TGTGCCAGTAGTAAACAGGGGTCTGGGGCCAACGTC. The rearrangement uses TRBV19 and TRBJ2-6, with 7 bases that match TRBD1. The read comes to an end 3 residues before the CDR3 does, leaving the germline J gene to fill in the end. This CDR3 contains 15 residues. Germline CDR1 LNHDA, CDR2 SQIVND (reference sequence). J gave up 1 base and V 4 bases, and 1 base lay outside the gene matches. Together with reference TRBV19 and TRBJ2-6, the CDR3 gives the full variable domain: DGGITQSPKYLFRKEGQNVTLSCEQNLNHDAMYWYRQDPGQGLRLIYYSQIVNDFQKGDIAEGYSVSREKKESFPLTVTSAQKNPTAFYLCASSKQGSGANVLTFGAGSRLTVL.

With regard to this clone: The sequence runs out 3 residues before the end of the CDR3; the remainder is reconstructed from the germline J gene. J is TRBJ2-2 and V is TRBV5-1; no clear D. V was trimmed by 6 bases and J by 0 bases, leaving 9 bases between them. Per the germline V gene, CDR1 is SGHRS and CDR2 is YFSETQ. The CDR3 is made up of 14 amino acids. CDR3 loop: CASKTVANTGELFF. CDR3 bases read: TGCGCCAGCAAAACGGTCGCGAACACCGGGGAG.

This clone is identified as medium-sized from frequency. The sequence runs out 3 residues before the end of the CDR3; the remainder is reconstructed from the germline J gene. The chain employs TRBV30 and TRBJ2-2; a possible D gene is TRBD2 (5 bases). Germline CDR1 and CDR2: GTSNPN and SVGIG (reference sequence). This CDR3 comprises 12 residues. Trimming left V 3 bases short and J 6 bases short, with 8 bases between. The DNA read from the CDR3 is TGTGCCTGGAGCGGGGAAGCCGGGGAG. This gives the protein CAWSGEAGE. The CDR3 in full is CAWSGEAGELFF.

Regarding this clone: The read halts 3 residues ahead of the CDR3 end, with the missing end drawn from the germline J gene. The rearrangement uses TRBV5-1 and TRBJ2-3; D gene ambiguous. V was trimmed by 0 bases and J by 5 bases, leaving 4 bases between them. Germline-derived CDR1 and CDR2 are SGHRS and YFSETQ. The CDR3 is 12 residues long. The covered CDR3 bases are TGCGCCAGCAGCTTGGGTCGAGATACG. It translates to CASSLGRDT. The full CDR3 protein reads CASSLGRDTQYF.

Comments on this clone: The sequenced fragment ends 3 residues before the CDR3 boundary, so the rest is inferred from the germline J gene. The chain combines TRBV7-6 with TRBJ1-4; no firm D call. Germline CDR1 reads SGHVS; CDR2 reads FNYEAQ. The CDR3 totals 11 residues. V lost 5 bases and J lost 10, with 8 bases in between. Here the CDR3 reads CASSQGSKLFF. The part of the CDR3 DNA that was read is TGTGCCAGCAGCCAAGGGTCAAAA. The full variable domain, in which reference TRBV7-6 and TRBJ1-4 provide the parts outside the CDR3, is GAGVSQSPRYKVTKRGQDVALRCDPISGHVSLYWYRQALGQGPEFLTYFNYEAQQDKSGLPNDRFSAERPEGSISTLTIQRTEQRDSAMYRCASSQGSKLFFGSGTQLSVL.

As concerns this clone: The CDR3 end is not reached by the read, which stops 3 residues before it; the germline J gene fills it in. V usage is TRBV7-8 and J usage is TRBJ1-2; D is undetermined. CDR1 and CDR2 (germline): SGHVS, FQNEAQ. The CDR3 covers 16 residues. Trimming took off 1 base at V and 2 bases at J, with 14 bases between the two ends. The chain's CDR3 is CASSLGAGTLNYGYTF. The part of the CDR3 DNA that was read is TGTGCCAGCAGCTTAGGGGCGGGCACCCTAAACTATGGC.

The CDR3 loop is CASSMGHPANTEAFF. CDR3 DNA, as far as it was read: TGTGCCAGCAGTATGGGACACCCTGCGAACACTGAA. The chain joins TRBV6-4 to TRBJ1-1; possible D gene TRBD1, 6 bases. The missing CDR3 end, 3 residues past where the read stops, is filled in from the germline J gene. Per germline, CDR1 MRHNA and CDR2 SNTAGT. The CDR3 covers 15 residues. V gave up 5 bases and J gave up 1 base, with 14 bases separating them.

Concerning this clone: The read terminates 3 residues ahead of where the CDR3 ends, so the germline J gene completes it. The chain employs TRBV30 and TRBJ1-5; the D gene is possibly TRBD1 (5 bases). Germline V gene data show CDR1 as GTSNPN and CDR2 as SVGIG (reference sequence). V was pared by 0 bases and J by 4 bases, with 10 bases between. The CDR3 is 14 amino acids. This CDR3 is CAWSVLGGNQPQHF. CDR3 DNA, as far as it was read: TGTGCCTGGAGTGTACTGGGGGGGAATCAGCCC. The full variable domain, its missing parts supplied by reference TRBV30 and TRBJ1-5, is SQTIHQWPATLVQPVGSPLSLECTVEGTSNPNLYWYRQAAGRGLQLLFYSVGIGQISSEVPQNLSASRPQDRQFILSSKKLLLSDSGFYLCAWSVLGGNQPQHFGDGTRLSIL.